The 7 T cell receptor beta chains in this list originate from one sample, sequenced in a study of T cells in Graves' hyperthyroidism and ophthalmopathy. Authors of the study amplified TCR beta CDR3 regions from RNA transcripts. With the HTBI primer set, the TCR CDR3 went through a first round of RT-PCR. TCRdb reanalysed the multiplex PCR reads using MiXCR and keeps one entry per CDR3 protein. The sample shows about 560,000 distinct CDR3 sequences, 14% of them seen only once. Sequenced material: blood. These receptors were obtained from a woman between 40 and 50 years old with Graves' hyperthyroidism.

The gene calls are TRBV6-1 and TRBJ2-2; 8 bases are a match to TRBD2. CDR1 is MNHNS and CDR2 is SASEGT in the germline V gene. CDR3 length: 17 residues. After removal of 0 bases from V and 4 bases from J, the junction contained 7 bases not matched to a gene. CDR3 bases: TGTGCCAGCAGTGAAGCAAATAGCGGGATCGGCACCGGGGAGCTGTTTTTT. The encoded protein is CASSEANSGIGTGELFF.

The table lists this clonotype with many counts. The V call is TRBV27, the J call TRBJ2-1; the match to TRBD2 covers 9 bases. V was clipped by 1 base and J by 8 bases; unmatched bases: 6. Looked up from germline, CDR1 is MNHEY and CDR2 is SMNVEV (reference sequence). The CDR3 spans 15 residues. For the CDR3, the DNA is TGTGCCAGCAGTTTATTAGCGGGAGTGGTTGATGAGCAGTTCTTC. Translation gives CASSLLAGVVDEQFF.

This clonotype was seen more than once but under ten times. The chain recombines TRBV7-8 with TRBJ2-1, with 10 bases matching TRBD2. With V trimmed by 1 base and J by 0 bases, 3 bases remained unmatched. The germline V gene has CDR1 SGHVS and CDR2 FQNEAQ. The CDR3 contains 17 residues. CDR3 region: CASSLGAGGNSYNEQFF. The CDR3 bases are TGTGCCAGCAGCTTAGGAGCGGGAGGGAACTCCTACAATGAGCAGTTCTTC.

This clonotype showed up just a few times. V gene TRBV29-1 combines with J gene TRBJ2-2; D call uncertain. Germline V gene sequence: CDR1 SQVTM, CDR2 ANQGSEA. This CDR3 has 13 residues. Trimming shortened V by 1 base and J by 7 bases, and 10 bases separated the two germline ends. The CDR3 DNA is TGCAGCGTTGAAGCAAGGCCGAACGGGGAGCTGTTTTTT. It encodes CSVEARPNGELFF.

This clonotype appeared many times. The chain links TRBV28 to TRBJ2-7, with D tentatively TRBD2 (6 bases). Between the trimmed V and J ends, which lost 8 bases and 0 bases, there was a span of 14 bases. The germline CDR1 and CDR2 sequences are MDHEN and SYDVKM. There are 14 residues in the CDR3. CDR3 bases: TGTGCCAGCGGGGTGGTAGCGGACTCCTACGAGCAGTACTTC. Its translation is CASGVVADSYEQYF. The whole variable domain, filled in from reference TRBV28 and TRBJ2-7, reads DVKVTQSSRYLVKRTGEKVFLECVQDMDHENMFWYRQDPGLGLRLIYFSYDVKMKEKGDIPEGYSVSREKKERFSLILESASTNQTSMYLCASGVVADSYEQYFGPGTRLTVT.

V gene TRBV27 combines with J gene TRBJ2-1; 9 positions agree with TRBD2. Unmatched junction bases numbered 2, after V lost 5 bases and J lost 3 bases. The germline CDR1 and CDR2 sequences are MNHEY and SMNVEV (reference sequence). The CDR3 has 14 amino acids. For the CDR3, the DNA is TGTGCCAGCAGTGCGACTAGCGGCTACAATGAGCAGTTCTTC. This sequence encodes CASSATSGYNEQFF.

This clonotype appeared many times. The V and J genes are TRBV28 and TRBJ2-4; tentatively, D is TRBD2 (5 bases). Germline assignment: CDR1 MDHEN and CDR2 SYDVKM. This CDR3 has 13 residues. V was trimmed by 2 bases and J by 10 bases, leaving 12 bases between them. The CDR3 bases are TGTGCCAGCAGTTTAAGAGGGAGTGGAATTCAGTACTTC. Protein: CASSLRGSGIQYF.